Below, 14 T cell receptor beta chains from the same sample are listed, as sequenced in a study of spatial heterogeneity in lung cancer. TCRdb used MiXCR to reprocess the 5' RACE reads, holding one entry per CDR3 protein. The table includes roughly 32,000 distinct CDR3 sequences, about 10% detected once. Time point here: blood at routine non-recurrence follow-up after resection. Sequenced material: PBMCs, taken at follow-up. These receptors originate from a female donor with early-stage non-small cell lung cancer.

A few counts support this clonotype. This chain joins TRBV29-1 and TRBJ2-1; the D gene is possibly TRBD2 (5 bases). This CDR3 region has 13 residues. The ends were cut back, 7 bases at V and 0 bases at J, with 10 bases in the middle. In germline, CDR1 is SQVTM, CDR2 ANQGSEA. Written as DNA, the CDR3 is TGCAGCGGGCAACGGGGCTCCTACAATGAGCAGTTCTTC. Amino acids: CSGQRGSYNEQFF.

This clonotype was seen more than once but under ten times. The V call is TRBV7-2, the J call TRBJ2-3; no reliable D call. CDR1 is SGHTA and CDR2 is FQGNSA in the germline V gene. The CDR3 is 14 amino acids. V was clipped by 1 base and J by 6 bases, with 11 bases between them. The CDR3: CASSLVSLGDTQYF. The CDR3, as DNA: TGTGCCAGCAGCTTAGTGTCCCTCGGGGATACGCAGTATTTT. The whole variable domain, filled in from reference TRBV7-2 and TRBJ2-3, reads GAGVSQSPSNKVTEKGKDVELRCDPISGHTALYWYRQSLGQGLEFLIYFQGNSAPDKSGLPSDRFSAERTGGSVSTLTIQRTQQEDSAVYLCASSLVSLGDTQYFGPGTRLTVL.

This sequence joins TRBV5-4 and TRBJ2-7, with a weak D call TRBD2 (6 bases). CDR3 length: 17 amino acids. Trimming stripped 2 bases from V and 1 base from J, with 19 bases between. CDR1 and CDR2 from the germline V gene are SGHNT and YYREEE (reference sequence). The DNA of the CDR3 is TGTGCCAGCAGCTTACGGGACTCTGGGATTGGGTCCTACGAGCAGTACTTC. The encoded protein is CASSLRDSGIGSYEQYF.

The chain combines TRBV20-1 with TRBJ2-7; weak D call: TRBD2 (6 bases). Germline V gene sequence: CDR1 DFQATT, CDR2 SNEGSKA (reference sequence). Deletions cut 1 base from V and 3 bases from J, with 10 bases between. The CDR3 is 13 residues long. Here the CDR3 DNA reads TGCAGTGCTAGAGTGGAGGGAGGCTACGAGCAGTACTTC. It is translated as CSARVEGGYEQYF.

This clonotype was detected ten times or more. J is TRBJ2-1 and V is TRBV28, with D possibly TRBD1 on 7 matching bases. CDR3 length: 18 residues. The V end lost 6 bases, the J end lost 1 base, and 22 bases lay between the germline ends. Germline lookup yields CDR1 MDHEN and CDR2 SYDVKM. The CDR3 sequence is CASSLLQGRDSSYNEQFF. CDR3 bases: TGTGCCAGCAGCCTACTCCAAGGGCGGGACAGTTCCTACAATGAGCAGTTCTTC. Variable domain in full (rest from reference TRBV28 and TRBJ2-1): DVKVTQSSRYLVKRTGEKVFLECVQDMDHENMFWYRQDPGLGLRLIYFSYDVKMKEKGDIPEGYSVSREKKERFSLILESASTNQTSMYLCASSLLQGRDSSYNEQFFGPGTRLTVL.

In this sample, this clonotype turned up a few times. V gene TRBV20-1 combines with J gene TRBJ2-7; 7 bases are a match to TRBD1. The CDR3 has 13 amino acids. CDR1 is DFQATT and CDR2 is SNEGSKA in the germline V gene (reference sequence). Trimming at V came to 6 bases and at J to 1 base, leaving 6 bases not matched to a gene. DNA for the CDR3: TGCAGTGCCGGAACAGGGGCGTCCTACGAGCAGTACTTC. Its translation: CSAGTGASYEQYF.

This clonotype was observed at least ten times. The chain combines TRBV4-3 with TRBJ2-1, with 7 bases lining up with TRBD1. V lost 5 bases to trimming and J lost 7 bases; unmatched junction nucleotides: 17. This CDR3 has 17 residues. Germline V gene data show CDR1 as LGHNA and CDR2 as YSLEER. CDR3 sequence reads: CASSKERGRGGNNEQFF. CDR3 DNA sequence: TGCGCCAGCAGCAAGGAACGGGGCCGAGGGGGCAATAATGAGCAGTTCTTC.

The CDR3 DNA follows: TGTGCCAGCAGCCAACACGGACAGCTAGCTAATTCACCCCTCCACTTT. This sequence encodes CASSQHGQLANSPLHF. The J gene is TRBJ1-6, the V gene TRBV3-1; D might be TRBD1 (6 bases). Per germline, CDR1 LGHDT and CDR2 YNNKEL (reference sequence). The V end was cut by 2 bases, the J end by 6 bases, with 14 bases between. The CDR3 is 16 residues long.

This chain joins TRBV6-1 and TRBJ1-1, with TRBD1 as a possible D gene (5 bases). Germline values: CDR1 MNHNS, CDR2 SASEGT. The CDR3 has 11 residues. V was pared by 4 bases and J by 8 bases, with 8 bases between. CDR3 DNA sequence: TGTGCCAGCAGTGGAGCAGGGGAAGCTTTCTTT. Encoded protein: CASSGAGEAFF.

This chain uses TRBV2 with TRBJ1-2, with D uncertain. The CDR3 runs 12 residues. Per the germline V gene, CDR1 is SNHLY and CDR2 is FYNNEI. V lost 5 bases, J lost 2 bases, and 6 bases lay in between. The CDR3 DNA is TGTGCCAGCAGTTTGGAAAACTATGGCTACACCTTC. As protein: CASSLENYGYTF.

This clonotype appeared many times. V and J are TRBV5-5 and TRBJ1-5, with 8 nucleotides matching TRBD1. J was trimmed by 1 base and V by 1 base; bases with no gene match: 1. CDR1 is SGHKS, CDR2 YYEKEE, per germline (reference sequence). There are 15 residues in the CDR3. The CDR3, as DNA: TGTGCCAGCAGCTTGACAGGGGGGAGCAATCAGCCCCAGCATTTT. This sequence encodes CASSLTGGSNQPQHF.

In regard to this clonotype: A much larger clone is a single base away; this may be a read error. The chain employs TRBV10-3 and TRBJ1-4; D ambiguous. Per the germline V gene, CDR1 is ENHRY and CDR2 is SYGVKD. The CDR3 consists of 13 residues. DNA of the CDR3: TGTGCCGTCAGTGAGAGATTAGTGGAAAAACTGTTTTTT. This gives the protein CAVSERLVEKLFF.

This clonotype appeared many times. The chain combines TRBV5-1 with TRBJ2-1; D remains ambiguous. This CDR3 region has 12 residues. CDR1 is SGHRS, CDR2 YFSETQ, per germline. V was trimmed by 4 bases and J by 6 bases, leaving 8 bases between them. The CDR3 protein is CASSQYSNEQFF. The CDR3 DNA follows: TGCGCCAGCAGCCAATACTCCAATGAGCAGTTCTTC.

This clonotype was counted at least ten times. For the CDR3, the DNA is TGTGCCAGCAGTTTTTTGGGTCCAGGGAGCTCCTACGAGCAGTACTTC. It encodes CASSFLGPGSSYEQYF. The V gene is TRBV12-3 or TRBV12-4, the J gene TRBJ2-7, with D perhaps given as TRBD1 or TRBD2 (5 bases each). Trimming removed 3 bases from V and 0 bases from J, with 15 bases in between. The CDR3 totals 16 residues.